These 25 T cell receptor beta chains share one sample of origin, sequenced in a study of blood T cell repertoires in COVID-19. Repertoires were generated with immunoSEQ multiplex PCR, while TCRdb's copy carries only in-frame clones and drops some. Here the sample spans 130,000 to 150,000 clones, 87% being singletons. The sequencing input was peripheral blood. These TCRs come from a woman aged 45-60 years with acute or convalescent COVID-19.

J is TRBJ1-1 and V is TRBV5-1, with D possibly TRBD1 on 5 matching bases. V lost 1 base and J lost 1, with 8 bases in between. Germline assignment: CDR1 SGHRS and CDR2 YFSETQ. The CDR3 runs 14 residues. In nucleotides, the CDR3 is TGCGCCAGCAGCTTGCCCGGACAGAACACTGAAGCTTTCTTT. Its protein product is CASSLPGQNTEAFF. The full variable domain, completed using reference TRBV5-1 and TRBJ1-1, is KAGVTQTPRYLIKTRGQQVTLSCSPISGHRSVSWYQQTPGQGLQFLFEYFSETQRNKGNFPGRFSGRQFSNSRSEMNVSTLELGDSALYLCASSLPGQNTEAFFGQGTRLTVV.

This chain links TRBV7-9 with TRBJ1-1, with D maybe TRBD1 (5 bases). This CDR3 is 14 amino acids long. Trimming removed 5 bases from V and 3 bases from J, with 13 bases in between. The germline V gene has CDR1 SEHNR and CDR2 FQNEAQ (reference sequence). In nucleotides, the CDR3 is TGTGCCAGCAGCGGGGGGTTAAACGACACTGAAGCTTTCTTT. As protein: CASSGGLNDTEAFF.

The V call is TRBV6-5, the J call TRBJ1-5, with TRBD1 matching 9 bases. The germline V gene encodes CDR1 MNHEY and CDR2 SVGAGI. The length of the CDR3 is 15 residues. Losses at the gene ends were 6 bases for V and 9 bases for J; bases not matched to a gene: 12. This CDR3 reads CASRPTGTGWSPQHF. In DNA, the CDR3 is TGTGCCAGCAGACCAACCGGGACAGGGTGGTCGCCCCAGCATTTT.

The chain couples TRBV4-1 to TRBJ2-7; maybe TRBD2 (5 bases). The V and J ends lost 6 bases and 6 bases respectively, with 18 bases between them. Germline assignment: CDR1 MGHRA and CDR2 YSYEKL. CDR3 size: 14 residues. The CDR3 DNA is TGCGCCAGCAGAGGAGTCCTCAAGGGAGTCGAGCAGTACTTC. This codes for CASRGVLKGVEQYF.

This CDR3 reads CASSQERGAGIDEQYF. For the CDR3, the DNA is TGCGCCAGCAGCCAAGAGCGGGGGGCGGGGATCGACGAGCAGTACTTC. The rearrangement uses TRBV4-1 and TRBJ2-7, with TRBD2 matching over 8 bases. J was trimmed by 5 bases and V by 0 bases; bases with no gene match: 9. The CDR3 is made up of 16 amino acids. CDR1 and CDR2 (germline): MGHRA, YSYEKL.

The chain joins TRBV6-5 to TRBJ1-5, with a possible D match to TRBD1 (6 bases). The V end lost 6 bases, the J end lost 6 bases, and 15 bases lay between the germline ends. The CDR3 consists of 14 residues. Germline CDR1 and CDR2: MNHEY and SVGAGI. CDR3 protein: CASSQQGSGQPQHF. As DNA, the CDR3 is TGTGCCAGCAGCCAGCAGGGGTCAGGTCAGCCCCAGCATTTT.

The chain carries TRBV5-4 and TRBJ2-3, with 16 bases lining up with TRBD2. Looked up from germline, CDR1 is SGHNT and CDR2 is YYREEE (reference sequence). The CDR3 has 19 residues. The V segment lost 4 bases and the J segment 2 bases; nucleotides outside the gene matches: 10. The CDR3 sequence: CASSPGTSGGATVTDTQYF. In DNA form, the CDR3 reads TGTGCCAGCAGCCCCGGGACTAGCGGGGGGGCTACGGTCACAGATACGCAGTATTTT.

In its sample, this clone was seen once. The J gene is TRBJ2-1, the V gene TRBV7-8, with TRBD1 as a possible D gene (6 bases). Germline V CDR1 and CDR2: SGHVS, FQNEAQ. The CDR3 is 16 residues long. With 5 bases removed from V and 0 bases from J, the gap between germline ends came to 14 bases. The DNA of the CDR3 is TGTGCCAGCAGCCACAGGGATCCGAGCTCCTACAATGAGCAGTTCTTC. Amino acids: CASSHRDPSSYNEQFF.

This clone occurred a few times. The genes are TRBV6-5 and TRBJ2-1; 8 positions agree with TRBD1. Germline CDR1 MNHEY, CDR2 SVGAGI. Trimming took 7 bases from V and 1 from J; bases not matched to a gene: 3. The CDR3 is 14 residues long. Here the CDR3 reads CASNGQGSYNEQFF. The CDR3 coding sequence is TGTGCCAGCAACGGACAGGGTTCCTACAATGAGCAGTTCTTC.

The chain combines TRBV19 with TRBJ2-1, with 7 bases lining up with TRBD2. The germline V gene encodes CDR1 LNHDA and CDR2 SQIVND (reference sequence). V dropped 3 bases and J dropped 8; count of bases not matched to a gene: 16. CDR3 length: 17 amino acids. The CDR3 spells CASSMPGLADQKDEQFF. The CDR3 DNA follows: TGTGCCAGTAGTATGCCCGGGCTAGCGGACCAAAAAGATGAGCAGTTCTTC. Based on the CDR3 plus reference TRBV19 and TRBJ2-1, the full variable domain is DGGITQSPKYLFRKEGQNVTLSCEQNLNHDAMYWYRQDPGQGLRLIYYSQIVNDFQKGDIAEGYSVSREKKESFPLTVTSAQKNPTAFYLCASSMPGLADQKDEQFFGPGTRLTVL.

This clone occurred once. This rearrangement joins TRBV12-2 to TRBJ1-1. TRBV12-2 counts as a pseudogene. The CDR3 contains 13 residues. The CDR3 loop is CASRLGVNTEAFF. The CDR3 DNA reads TGTGCAAGTCGCTTAGGAGTTAACACTGAAGCTTTCTTT.

V gene TRBV7-6 combines with J gene TRBJ2-1, with D possibly TRBD1 on 6 matching bases. In germline, CDR1 is SGHVS, CDR2 FNYEAQ. V gave up 5 bases and J gave up 3 bases, with 14 bases separating them. This CDR3 is built from 15 residues. Here the CDR3 DNA reads TGTGCCAGCAGCGAGGGGGACAATTTCTACAATGAGCAGTTCTTC. This gives the protein CASSEGDNFYNEQFF.

This clone was counted a single time. The CDR3 here is CASMAGGMNTEAFF. The CDR3 bases are TGTGCCAGTATGGCAGGGGGGATGAACACTGAAGCTTTCTTT. The chain uses TRBV19 and TRBJ1-1; 7 nucleotides align to TRBD1. V shed 7 bases and J 0 bases; nucleotides not matched to a gene: 5. CDR1 LNHDA and CDR2 SQIVND come from the germline V gene (reference sequence). The CDR3 covers 14 residues.

The V gene is TRBV28, the J gene TRBJ1-2; D gene unclear. Germline V gene lookup returns CDR1 MDHEN and CDR2 SYDVKM. The ends were cut back, 1 base at V and 8 bases at J, with 17 bases in the middle. The CDR3 length is 15 residues. The DNA of the CDR3 is TGTGCCAGCAGTTTATTGACACCGCCCTCTGAGGGCTACACCTTC. It translates to CASSLLTPPSEGYTF.

V usage is TRBV11-3 and J usage is TRBJ2-3; a possible D gene is TRBD2 (7 bases). With 5 bases removed from V and 4 bases from J, the gap between germline ends came to 13 bases. The germline V gene has CDR1 SGHNT and CDR2 YENEEA. This CDR3 is 14 amino acids long. Written as DNA, the CDR3 is TGTGCCAGCAGCGAAGTCGGGGGGCCAGATACGCAGTATTTT. This translates into CASSEVGGPDTQYF.

The gene calls are TRBV10-2 and TRBJ2-7; 9 bases are shared with TRBD2. CDR3 length: 14 amino acids. V shed 2 bases and J 6 bases; nucleotides not matched to a gene: 5. Germline V gene data show CDR1 as WSHSY and CDR2 as SAAADI. CDR3 in amino acids: CASSEVGLAVEQYF. In DNA form, the CDR3 reads TGCGCCAGCAGTGAGGTGGGACTAGCCGTCGAGCAGTACTTC.

V and J are TRBV5-5 and TRBJ1-1, with D possibly TRBD1 on 6 matching bases. There are 16 residues in the CDR3. Germline V gives CDR1 SGHKS, CDR2 YYEKEE (reference sequence). The V end lost 5 bases, the J end lost 0 bases, and 17 bases lay between the germline ends. CDR3 coding DNA: TGTGCCAGCAGTCGATCGGGACACGAGATGAACACTGAAGCTTTCTTT. Translating gives CASSRSGHEMNTEAFF.

This chain uses TRBV7-2 with TRBJ2-7; TRBD2 matches at 10 bases. From germline, CDR1 is SGHTA and CDR2 FQGNSA. With V trimmed by 3 bases and J by 0 bases, 2 bases remained unmatched. The CDR3 spans 15 residues. CDR3 in amino acids: CASSLGTSDSYEQYF. The CDR3 DNA follows: TGTGCCAGCAGCTTGGGGACTAGCGACTCCTACGAGCAGTACTTC.

The chain couples TRBV7-8 to TRBJ2-5; TRBD2 agrees at 7 bases. The germline V gene encodes CDR1 SGHVS and CDR2 FQNEAQ. The CDR3 is 14 residues long. V trimming: 8 bases; J trimming: 5 bases; junction bases outside the gene matches: 11. The DNA of the CDR3 is TGTGCCAGCTGTTGGCGGGAGAGGTTCGAGACCCAGTACTTC. This gives the protein CASCWRERFETQYF. The complete variable domain, with remaining parts taken from reference TRBV7-8 and TRBJ2-5, reads GAGVSQSPRYKVAKRGQDVALRCDPISGHVSLFWYQQALGQGPEFLTYFQNEAQLDKSGLPSDRFFAERPEGSVSTLKIQRTQQEDSAVYLCASCWRERFETQYFGPGTRLLVL.

This clone was seen a handful of times. This sequence joins TRBV10-3 and TRBJ2-1; 7 nucleotides agree with TRBD1. Germline values: CDR1 ENHRY, CDR2 SYGVKD. This CDR3 is built from 14 residues. J gave up 2 bases and V 6 bases, and 4 bases lay outside the gene matches. The CDR3 protein is CAIRAGTAYNEQFF. The CDR3 DNA reads as TGTGCCATCAGGGCCGGGACAGCCTACAATGAGCAGTTCTTC.

V usage is TRBV30 and J usage is TRBJ1-1; no clear D gene. V lost 0 bases to trimming and J lost 8 bases, with 7 bases between them. Per the germline V gene, CDR1 is GTSNPN and CDR2 is SVGIG (reference sequence). This CDR3 contains 11 residues. The CDR3 is CAWSVREEAFF. The CDR3 nucleotides read TGTGCCTGGAGTGTACGCGAAGAAGCTTTCTTT. Looking up the rest from reference TRBV30 and TRBJ1-1 gives the full variable domain: SQTIHQWPATLVQPVGSPLSLECTVEGTSNPNLYWYRQAAGRGLQLLFYSVGIGQISSEVPQNLSASRPQDRQFILSSKKLLLSDSGFYLCAWSVREEAFFGQGTRLTVV.

In this sample, this clone turned up once. This sequence joins TRBV6-5 and TRBJ2-7, with 10 bases fitting TRBD1. V lost 0 bases and J lost 2; bases outside the gene matches: 4. The CDR3 is 16 residues long. The germline CDR1 and CDR2 sequences are MNHEY and SVGAGI. CDR3 nucleotide sequence: TGTGCCAGCAGTTACTCGACGGGACAGGGGACCTACGAGCAGTACTTC. Its translation: CASSYSTGQGTYEQYF.

This clone was seen a handful of times. The chain combines TRBV30 with TRBJ2-7; 7 bases agree with TRBD1. This CDR3 is 14 amino acids long. The germline V gene encodes CDR1 GTSNPN and CDR2 SVGIG (reference sequence). J gave up 6 bases and V 4 bases, and 12 bases lay outside the gene matches. CDR3 loop: CAWTRGQEGSEQYF. CDR3 coding DNA: TGTGCCTGGACCCGCGGACAGGAAGGGTCCGAGCAGTACTTC.

This chain uses TRBV5-1 with TRBJ1-1, with D unclear. Germline V gene sequence: CDR1 SGHRS, CDR2 YFSETQ. Trimming took off 4 bases at V and 4 bases at J, with 11 bases between the two ends. The CDR3 extends over 13 amino acids. The CDR3: CASSDTEGTEAFF. CDR3 coding DNA: TGCGCCAGCAGCGATACCGAGGGCACTGAAGCTTTCTTT.

J is TRBJ1-1 and V is TRBV6-5; no clear D. Germline V gene sequence: CDR1 MNHEY, CDR2 SVGAGI. Trimming removed 7 bases at V and 1 base at J, with 16 bases between. This CDR3 contains 15 residues. CDR3 in amino acids: CASNWAVEGNTEAFF. Written as DNA, the CDR3 is TGTGCCAGCAATTGGGCTGTCGAGGGGAACACTGAAGCTTTCTTT.